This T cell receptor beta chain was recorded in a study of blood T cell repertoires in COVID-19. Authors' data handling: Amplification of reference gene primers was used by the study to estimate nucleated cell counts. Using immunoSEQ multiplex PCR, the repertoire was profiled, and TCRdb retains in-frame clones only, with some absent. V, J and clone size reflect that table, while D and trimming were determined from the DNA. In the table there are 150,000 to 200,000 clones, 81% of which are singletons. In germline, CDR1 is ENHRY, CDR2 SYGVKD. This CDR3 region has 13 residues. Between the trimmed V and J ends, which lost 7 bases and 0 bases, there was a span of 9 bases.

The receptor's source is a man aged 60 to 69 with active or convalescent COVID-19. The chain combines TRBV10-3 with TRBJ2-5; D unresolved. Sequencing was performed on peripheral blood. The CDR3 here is CAITGTDQETQYF. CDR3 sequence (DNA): TGTGCCATCACCGGAACAGACCAAGAGACCCAGTACTTC.